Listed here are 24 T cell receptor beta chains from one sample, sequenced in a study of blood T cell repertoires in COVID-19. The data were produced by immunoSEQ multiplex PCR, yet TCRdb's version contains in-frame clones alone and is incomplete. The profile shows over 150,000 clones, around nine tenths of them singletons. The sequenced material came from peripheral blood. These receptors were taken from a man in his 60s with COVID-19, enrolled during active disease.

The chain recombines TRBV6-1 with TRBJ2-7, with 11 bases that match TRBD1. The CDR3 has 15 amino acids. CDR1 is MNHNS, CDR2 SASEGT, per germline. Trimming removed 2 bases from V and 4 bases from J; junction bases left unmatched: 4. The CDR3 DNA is TGTGCCAGCAGTGAATGGGACAGGGGGGATTACGAGCAGTACTTC. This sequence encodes CASSEWDRGDYEQYF.

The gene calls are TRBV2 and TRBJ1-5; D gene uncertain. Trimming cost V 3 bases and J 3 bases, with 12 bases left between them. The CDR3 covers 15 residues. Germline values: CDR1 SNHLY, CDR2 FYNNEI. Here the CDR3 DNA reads TGTGCCAGCAGTGAGAGGCAGTTTGACAATCAGCCCCAGCATTTT. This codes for CASSERQFDNQPQHF.

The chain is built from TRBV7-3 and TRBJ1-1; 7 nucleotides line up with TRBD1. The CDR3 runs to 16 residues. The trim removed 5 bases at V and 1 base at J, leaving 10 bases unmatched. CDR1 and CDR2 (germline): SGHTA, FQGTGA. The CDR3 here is CASSLRGPPGNTEAFF. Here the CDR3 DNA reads TGTGCCAGCAGCCTTAGGGGGCCTCCCGGGAACACTGAAGCTTTCTTT.

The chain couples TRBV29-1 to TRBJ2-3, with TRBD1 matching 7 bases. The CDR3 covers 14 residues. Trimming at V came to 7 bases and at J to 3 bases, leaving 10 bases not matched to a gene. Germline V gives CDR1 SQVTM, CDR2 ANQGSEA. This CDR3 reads CSASRDSVTDTQYF. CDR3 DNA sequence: TGCAGCGCCTCCCGGGACAGCGTAACAGATACGCAGTATTTT.

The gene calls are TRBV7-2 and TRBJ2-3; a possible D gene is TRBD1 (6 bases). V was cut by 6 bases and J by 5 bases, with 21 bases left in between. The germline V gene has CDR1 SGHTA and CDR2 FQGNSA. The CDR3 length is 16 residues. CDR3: CASSPGRGRVGDTQYF. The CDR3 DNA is TGTGCCAGCAGTCCCGGCAGGGGCAGGGTGGGAGATACGCAGTATTTT.

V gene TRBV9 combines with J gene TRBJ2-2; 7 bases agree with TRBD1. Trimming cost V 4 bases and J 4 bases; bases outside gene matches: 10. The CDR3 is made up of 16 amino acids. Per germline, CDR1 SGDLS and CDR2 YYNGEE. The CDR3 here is CASSRPGQRSTGELFF. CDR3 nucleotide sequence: TGTGCCAGCAGCAGACCGGGACAGAGATCCACCGGGGAGCTGTTTTTT.

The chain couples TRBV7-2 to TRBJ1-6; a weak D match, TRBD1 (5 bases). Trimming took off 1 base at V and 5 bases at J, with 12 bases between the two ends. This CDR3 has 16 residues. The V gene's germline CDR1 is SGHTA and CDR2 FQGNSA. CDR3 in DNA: TGTGCCAGCAGCTTAGTAGCAGGGCGCGATAATTCACCCCTCCACTTT. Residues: CASSLVAGRDNSPLHF.

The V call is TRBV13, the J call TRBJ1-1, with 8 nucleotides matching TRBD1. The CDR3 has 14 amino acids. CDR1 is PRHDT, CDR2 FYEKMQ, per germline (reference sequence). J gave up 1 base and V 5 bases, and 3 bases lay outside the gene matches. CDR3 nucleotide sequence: TGTGCCAGCAGCCTGGACAGGGAGAACACTGAAGCTTTCTTT. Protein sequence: CASSLDRENTEAFF.

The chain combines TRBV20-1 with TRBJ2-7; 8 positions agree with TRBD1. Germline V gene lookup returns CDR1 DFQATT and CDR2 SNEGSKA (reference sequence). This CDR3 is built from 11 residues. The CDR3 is CRAKQGDEQYF. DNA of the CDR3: TGCAGGGCCAAACAGGGGGACGAGCAGTACTTC.

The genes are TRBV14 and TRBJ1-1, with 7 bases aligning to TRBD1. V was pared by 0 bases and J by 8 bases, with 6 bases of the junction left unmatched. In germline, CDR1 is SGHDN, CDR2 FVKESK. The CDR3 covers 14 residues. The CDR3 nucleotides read TGTGCCAGCAGCCAAGATTCCGACAGGGTAGAAGCTTTCTTT. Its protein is CASSQDSDRVEAFF. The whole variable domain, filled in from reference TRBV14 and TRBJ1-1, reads EAGVTQFPSHSVIEKGQTVTLRCDPISGHDNLYWYRRVMGKEIKFLLHFVKESKQDESGMPNNRFLAERTGGTYSTLKVQPAELEDSGVYFCASSQDSDRVEAFFGQGTRLTVV.

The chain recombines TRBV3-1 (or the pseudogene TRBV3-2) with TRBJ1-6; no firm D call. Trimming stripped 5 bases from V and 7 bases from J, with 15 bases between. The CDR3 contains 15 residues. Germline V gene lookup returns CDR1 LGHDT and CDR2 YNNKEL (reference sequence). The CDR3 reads CASSSGDRPNSPLHF. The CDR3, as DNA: TGTGCCAGCAGCTCAGGTGATAGGCCAAATTCACCCCTCCACTTT.

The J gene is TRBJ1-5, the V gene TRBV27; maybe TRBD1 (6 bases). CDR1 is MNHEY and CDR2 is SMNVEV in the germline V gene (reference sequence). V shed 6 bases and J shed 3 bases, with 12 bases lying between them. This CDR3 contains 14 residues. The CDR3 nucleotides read TGTGCCAGCAGACAACAGGGAAACAATCAGCCCCAGCATTTT. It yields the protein CASRQQGNNQPQHF.

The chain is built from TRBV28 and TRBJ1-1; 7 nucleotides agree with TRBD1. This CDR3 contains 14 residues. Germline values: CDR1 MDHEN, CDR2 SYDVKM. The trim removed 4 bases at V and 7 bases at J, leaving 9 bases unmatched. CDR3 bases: TGTGCCAGCAGTTCACCGACAGGGCACAATGAAGCTTTCTTT. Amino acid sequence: CASSSPTGHNEAFF.

The CDR3 region is CASRPGIGYGYTF. The CDR3 coding sequence is TGTGCCAGCAGACCGGGGATCGGCTATGGCTACACCTTC. The J gene is TRBJ1-2, the V gene TRBV28; no definite D call. V gave up 6 bases and J gave up 4 bases, with 12 bases separating them. CDR1 is MDHEN and CDR2 is SYDVKM in the germline V gene. CDR3 length equals 13 residues.

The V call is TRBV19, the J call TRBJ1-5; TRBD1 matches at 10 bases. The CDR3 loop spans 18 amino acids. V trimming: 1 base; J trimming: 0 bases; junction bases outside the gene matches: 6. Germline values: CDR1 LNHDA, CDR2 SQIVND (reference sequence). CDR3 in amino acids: CASSIGRTGGDSNQPQHF. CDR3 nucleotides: TGTGCCAGTAGTATAGGTCGGACAGGGGGAGATAGCAATCAGCCCCAGCATTTT.

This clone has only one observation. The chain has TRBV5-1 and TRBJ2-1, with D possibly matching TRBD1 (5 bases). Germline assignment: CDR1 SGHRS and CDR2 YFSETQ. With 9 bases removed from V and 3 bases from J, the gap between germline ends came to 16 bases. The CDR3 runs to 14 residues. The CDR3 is CATSREGRYNEQFF. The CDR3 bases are TGCGCCACGTCCAGGGAAGGTCGCTACAATGAGCAGTTCTTC.

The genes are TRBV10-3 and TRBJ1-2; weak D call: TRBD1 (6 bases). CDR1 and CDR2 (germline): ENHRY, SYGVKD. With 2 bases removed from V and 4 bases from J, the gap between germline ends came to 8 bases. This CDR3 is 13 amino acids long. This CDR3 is CAISETGTYGYTF. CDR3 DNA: TGTGCCATCAGTGAGACAGGGACCTATGGCTACACCTTC.

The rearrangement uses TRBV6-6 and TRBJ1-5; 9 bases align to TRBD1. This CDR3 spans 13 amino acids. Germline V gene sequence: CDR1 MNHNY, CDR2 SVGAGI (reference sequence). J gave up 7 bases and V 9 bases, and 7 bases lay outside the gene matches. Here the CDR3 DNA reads TGTGCCAGTAAGGGACAGGGAAAACAGCCCCAGCATTTT. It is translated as CASKGQGKQPQHF.

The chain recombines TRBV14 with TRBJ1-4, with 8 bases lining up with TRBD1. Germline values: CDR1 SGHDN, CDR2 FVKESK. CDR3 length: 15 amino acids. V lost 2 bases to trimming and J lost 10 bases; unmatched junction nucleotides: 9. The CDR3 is CASSQNQGAVGKLFF. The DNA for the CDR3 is TGTGCCAGCAGCCAAAATCAGGGGGCGGTTGGAAAACTGTTTTTT.

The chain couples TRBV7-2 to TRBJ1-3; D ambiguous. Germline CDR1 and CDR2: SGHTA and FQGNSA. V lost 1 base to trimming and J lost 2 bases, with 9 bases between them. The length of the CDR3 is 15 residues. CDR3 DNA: TGTGCCAGCAGCTTAGGGGCGGGTACTGGAAACACCATATATTTT. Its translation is CASSLGAGTGNTIYF.

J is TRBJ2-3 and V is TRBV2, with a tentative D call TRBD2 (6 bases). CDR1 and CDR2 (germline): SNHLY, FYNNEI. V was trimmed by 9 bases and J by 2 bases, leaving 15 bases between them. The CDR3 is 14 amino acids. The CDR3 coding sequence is TGTGCCAGTGACCCGGGACTCGTCACAGATACGCAGTATTTT. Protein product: CASDPGLVTDTQYF. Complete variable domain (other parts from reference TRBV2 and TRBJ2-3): EPEVTQTPSHQVTQMGQEVILRCVPISNHLYFYWYRQILGQKVEFLVSFYNNEISEKSEIFDDQFSVERPDGSNFTLKIRSTKLEDSAMYFCASDPGLVTDTQYFGPGTRLTVL.

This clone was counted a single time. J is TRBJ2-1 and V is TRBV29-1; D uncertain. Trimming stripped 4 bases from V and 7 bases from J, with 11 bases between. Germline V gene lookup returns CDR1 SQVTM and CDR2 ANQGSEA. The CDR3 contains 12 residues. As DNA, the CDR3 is TGCAGCGTTGGGAGCCTTGGGAATGAGCAGTTCTTC. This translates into CSVGSLGNEQFF.

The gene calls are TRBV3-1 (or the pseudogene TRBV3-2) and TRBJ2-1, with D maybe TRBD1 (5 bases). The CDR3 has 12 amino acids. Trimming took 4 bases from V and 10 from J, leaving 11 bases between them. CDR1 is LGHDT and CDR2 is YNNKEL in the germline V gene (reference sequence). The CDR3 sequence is CASSRTSWEQFF. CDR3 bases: TGTGCCAGCAGCCGGACATCCTGGGAGCAGTTCTTC.

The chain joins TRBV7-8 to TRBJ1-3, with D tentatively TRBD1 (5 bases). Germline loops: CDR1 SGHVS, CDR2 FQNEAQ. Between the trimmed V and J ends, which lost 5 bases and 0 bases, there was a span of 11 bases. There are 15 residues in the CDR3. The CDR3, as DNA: TGTGCCAGCAGCCTAAGCGACAGCTCTGGAAACACCATATATTTT. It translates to CASSLSDSSGNTIYF.